The clone carrying this T cell receptor beta chain was observed a handful of times. This table comes from immunoSEQ multiplex PCR, and its TCRdb copy is limited to in-frame clones, with some not included. The repertoire includes 200,000 to 250,000 clones, approximately 82% of them detected once, and about 2% sits in the top ten. This entry is derived from a study of blood T cell repertoires in COVID-19. At the level of the study: In each case, the material was cDNA or gDNA derived from T cells, B-cell-depleted T cells, or PBMCs.

This clonotype was sampled from a man aged 25 to 40 who had recovered from COVID-19. Sequencing input: peripheral blood.

CDR3 nucleotides: TGTGCCAGCAGCCAAGGACAGGGGGCACTCCGTGAAGCTTTCTTT. Translation: CASSQGQGALREAFF. The chain recombines TRBV3-1 (or the pseudogene TRBV3-2) with TRBJ1-1; TRBD1 aligns across 10 bases. J was trimmed by 7 bases and V by 1 base; bases with no gene match: 6. CDR3 size: 15 residues. The germline V gene has CDR1 LGHDT and CDR2 YNNKEL (reference sequence).